These 28 T cell receptor beta chains were sequenced from one sample in a study of OX40 agonist ivuxolimab in advanced cancers. Sequenced by immunoSEQ multiplex PCR; TCRdb stores in-frame clones only, minus some. Among 50,000 to 75,000 clones listed, more than 80% were seen once. Sample: CD4+ or CD8+ T cells sorted from blood, taken in a trial of the OX40 agonist ivuxolimab. These receptors all stem from an adult with an advanced solid tumor such as melanoma, head and neck, liver or kidney cancer.

The chain is built from TRBV7-2 and TRBJ2-7; TRBD1 is a possible D gene (5 bases). Germline V gives CDR1 SGHTA, CDR2 FQGNSA. This CDR3 comprises 13 residues. V shed 5 bases and J shed 2 bases, with 10 bases lying between them. The CDR3: CASSTRATYEQYF. As DNA, the CDR3 is TGTGCCAGCAGCACCAGGGCCACCTACGAGCAGTACTTC.

V is TRBV12-5 and J is TRBJ2-3; 9 bases map to TRBD2. Germline V gives CDR1 LGHNT, CDR2 FRNRAP. V shed 7 bases, J shed 4 bases, and the junction held 3 bases outside the gene matches. The CDR3 is 13 amino acids. CDR3 region: CASATSGPDTQYF. The DNA of the CDR3 is TGTGCTAGTGCTACTAGCGGGCCAGATACGCAGTATTTT.

In nucleotides, the CDR3 is TGTGCCAGCAGCTCCTTCGGCAGCTACAATGAGCAGTTCTTC. Translation gives CASSSFGSYNEQFF. This sequence joins TRBV11-2 and TRBJ2-1; D is uncertain. Germline V gene sequence: CDR1 SGHAT, CDR2 FQNNGV. This CDR3 spans 14 amino acids. The ends were cut back, 4 bases at V and 3 bases at J, with 10 bases in the middle.

The V and J genes are TRBV6-5 and TRBJ2-1; 7 bases fit TRBD1. The CDR3 loop spans 15 amino acids. Germline CDR1 MNHEY, CDR2 SVGAGI. The V and J ends lost 3 bases and 6 bases, in that order; junction bases with no gene match: 8. DNA for the CDR3: TGTGCCAGCAGTTATACCTCGACAGGGCTCAATGAGCAGTTCTTC. Its translation is CASSYTSTGLNEQFF.

V is TRBV29-1 and J is TRBJ2-3, with a weak D call TRBD2 (5 bases). Trimming stripped 4 bases from V and 3 bases from J, with 17 bases between. Per germline, CDR1 SQVTM and CDR2 ANQGSEA. The CDR3 is 15 amino acids. The CDR3 DNA follows: TGCAGCGTTGTGAGCGAAGGAGGCAGTACAGATACGCAGTATTTT. Amino acids: CSVVSEGGSTDTQYF.

The chain has TRBV7-8 and TRBJ2-7, with 7 bases fitting TRBD2. The germline CDR1 and CDR2 sequences are SGHVS and FQNEAQ. V gave up 5 bases and J gave up 2 bases; unmatched junction bases: 12. This CDR3 is 16 amino acids long. CDR3 nucleotides: TGTGCCAGCAGCCCCTTAGCGGCTAGCGGTACCTACGAGCAGTACTTC. Translation: CASSPLAASGTYEQYF.

A word on this clone: Relative to the germline gene, one junction end is altered; a read error may explain this. The CDR3 coding sequence is TGTGCCAGCAGCCTCGGGACCCGTGCCTTCTTC. This sequence encodes CASSLGTRAFF. V and J are TRBV14 and TRBJ1-2, with a weak D call TRBD1 (5 bases). Germline V gene data show CDR1 as SGHDN and CDR2 as FVKESK. The length of the CDR3 is 11 residues.

The V gene is TRBV28, the J gene TRBJ2-7; D call uncertain. CDR1 is MDHEN and CDR2 is SYDVKM in the germline V gene. Deletions cut 5 bases from V and 1 base from J, with 12 bases between. There are 14 residues in the CDR3. In DNA, the CDR3 is TGTGCCAGCAGTCGGGCTACACTTTCCTACGAGCAGTACTTC. Translation: CASSRATLSYEQYF.

The rearrangement uses TRBV19 and TRBJ1-2; D unclear. Trimming pared 6 bases from V and 0 bases from J, leaving 14 bases between. There are 15 residues in the CDR3. Germline V lookup: CDR1 LNHDA, CDR2 SQIVND (reference sequence). The CDR3 sequence is CASRKTQQANYGYTF. The CDR3 nucleotides are TGTGCCAGTAGGAAGACACAGCAAGCTAACTATGGCTACACCTTC. Combining the CDR3 with reference TRBV19 and TRBJ1-2 gives the whole variable domain DGGITQSPKYLFRKEGQNVTLSCEQNLNHDAMYWYRQDPGQGLRLIYYSQIVNDFQKGDIAEGYSVSREKKESFPLTVTSAQKNPTAFYLCASRKTQQANYGYTFGSGTRLTVV.

The chain carries TRBV2 and TRBJ2-5; 15 bases are a match to TRBD2. Germline CDR1 and CDR2: SNHLY and FYNNEI. V shed 6 bases and J 4 bases; nucleotides not matched to a gene: 15. The CDR3 loop spans 19 amino acids. CDR3 in amino acids: CASSVGLAGGSRVGETQYF. The CDR3 DNA reads TGTGCCAGCAGCGTGGGACTAGCGGGAGGATCTAGGGTTGGAGAGACCCAGTACTTC.

This clone came up once. The chain couples TRBV5-1 to TRBJ2-1, with TRBD2 matching 16 bases. The CDR3 spans 16 residues. Germline loops: CDR1 SGHRS, CDR2 YFSETQ. V gave up 5 bases and J gave up 7 bases; unmatched junction bases: 6. This chain's CDR3 is CASRAGTSGRANEQFF. The DNA for the CDR3 is TGCGCCAGCAGAGCCGGGACTAGCGGGAGGGCAAATGAGCAGTTCTTC.

This chain links TRBV5-1 with TRBJ1-1; TRBD1 is a possible D gene (6 bases). From germline, CDR1 is SGHRS and CDR2 YFSETQ. Trimming took 0 bases from V and 5 from J, leaving 11 bases between them. CDR3 length: 14 amino acids. In DNA form, the CDR3 reads TGCGCCAGCAGCTTGGTGGGGGCGAGTACTGAAGCTTTCTTT. It encodes CASSLVGASTEAFF.

J is TRBJ2-1 and V is TRBV27; 9 nucleotides agree with TRBD2. The CDR3 contains 15 residues. CDR1 MNHEY and CDR2 SMNVEV come from the germline V gene (reference sequence). Trimming removed 3 bases from V and 7 bases from J; junction bases left unmatched: 7. The CDR3 DNA is TGTGCCAGCAGTTTTAGGCTAGCGGGAACTAATGAGCAGTTCTTC. The encoded protein is CASSFRLAGTNEQFF.

This chain links TRBV4-1 with TRBJ2-7, with 9 bases that match TRBD1. This CDR3 is 19 amino acids long. In germline, CDR1 is MGHRA, CDR2 YSYEKL. Germline trimming cut 3 bases from V and 2 bases from J; bases unmatched to any gene: 17. The CDR3 spells CASSQIQGTGNGPPYEQYF. CDR3 DNA: TGCGCCAGCAGCCAGATTCAAGGGACAGGGAACGGTCCTCCCTACGAGCAGTACTTC.

A few counts support this clone. This chain joins TRBV7-6 and TRBJ2-1, with 12 bases lining up with TRBD2. J gave up 9 bases and V 4 bases, and 10 bases lay outside the gene matches. CDR1 is SGHVS and CDR2 is FNYEAQ in the germline V gene. The length of the CDR3 is 16 residues. The CDR3 DNA reads TGTGCCAGCAGCTCACGAGGACTAGCGGGGAGTGGTGAGCAGTTCTTC. This gives the protein CASSSRGLAGSGEQFF.

This chain's CDR3 is CASAGQGYEQYF. DNA for the CDR3: TGTGCCAGCGCGGGACAGGGTTACGAGCAGTACTTC. J is TRBJ2-7 and V is TRBV6-6; TRBD1 agrees at 9 bases. The CDR3 extends over 12 amino acids. J lost 4 bases, V lost 8 bases, and 3 bases had no gene match. Germline V gene sequence: CDR1 MNHNY, CDR2 SVGAGI (reference sequence).

V gene TRBV6-6 combines with J gene TRBJ1-3, with 9 nucleotides matching TRBD1. The CDR3 sequence is 15 residues long. The V segment lost 5 bases and the J segment 3 bases; nucleotides outside the gene matches: 5. From germline, CDR1 is MNHNY and CDR2 SVGAGI (reference sequence). The CDR3 sequence: CASSPNRGLGNTIYF. The CDR3 region has the DNA TGTGCCAGCAGTCCGAACAGGGGGCTTGGAAACACCATATATTTT.

The gene calls are TRBV1 and TRBJ2-5. TRBV1 is flagged as a pseudogene. The CDR3 covers 14 residues. In DNA, the CDR3 is TGCACCAGCAGCCAAGCTCAGGGGGGGGAGACCCAGTACTTC. Amino acid sequence: CTSSQAQGGETQYF.

This chain connects TRBV21-1 to TRBJ2-7; the table's D call of TRBD2 was not tested on the DNA. TRBV21-1 is described as a pseudogene. This CDR3 spans 13 amino acids. The CDR3 here is CASTMASGYEQYF. CDR3 in DNA: TGTGCCAGCACCATGGCTAGCGGTTACGAGCAGTACTTC.

The chain uses TRBV5-1 and TRBJ2-1; D may be TRBD2 (5 bases). The CDR3 consists of 13 residues. In germline, CDR1 is SGHRS, CDR2 YFSETQ. Deletions cut 1 base from V and 7 bases from J, with 9 bases between. CDR3 in amino acids: CASSLTSLNEQFF. The CDR3, as DNA: TGCGCCAGCAGCTTGACTAGTTTGAATGAGCAGTTCTTC.

The V gene is TRBV19, the J gene TRBJ2-7; D is uncertain. Germline assignment: CDR1 LNHDA and CDR2 SQIVND (reference sequence). This CDR3 has 14 amino acids. The V end was cut by 5 bases, the J end by 1 base, with 12 bases between. CDR3 region: CASSSTLGSYEQYF. The CDR3 region has the DNA TGTGCCAGTAGTTCGACCCTCGGGTCCTACGAGCAGTACTTC.

The chain uses TRBV19 and TRBJ2-7; possibly TRBD1 for D (5 bases). Germline V gene data show CDR1 as LNHDA and CDR2 as SQIVND (reference sequence). Between the trimmed V and J ends, which lost 4 bases and 2 bases, there was a span of 15 bases. The CDR3 covers 15 residues. The chain's CDR3 is CASSRSQGIPYEQYF. DNA of the CDR3: TGTGCCAGTAGTAGGAGTCAGGGTATCCCCTACGAGCAGTACTTC.

V gene TRBV11-2 combines with J gene TRBJ2-1; D is undetermined. Trimming cost V 2 bases and J 0 bases, with 14 bases left between them. Germline loops: CDR1 SGHAT, CDR2 FQNNGV. The CDR3 is 17 amino acids. This CDR3 reads CASSLFPQPDSYNEQFF. The DNA for the CDR3 is TGTGCCAGCAGCTTATTCCCGCAGCCGGACTCCTACAATGAGCAGTTCTTC.

CDR3 nucleotides: TGTGCCTGCAAGGACAGGGGGCGCTTTGGCTACACCTTC. Its translation: CACKDRGRFGYTF. The chain is built from TRBV30 and TRBJ1-2, with 11 bases that match TRBD1. Trimming took 6 bases from V and 7 from J; bases not matched to a gene: 7. Germline CDR1 GTSNPN, CDR2 SVGIG (reference sequence). CDR3 size: 13 residues.

J is TRBJ2-2 and V is TRBV4-1; 13 positions agree with TRBD2. This CDR3 has 17 amino acids. With V trimmed by 4 bases and J by 7 bases, 9 bases remained unmatched. CDR1 is MGHRA and CDR2 is YSYEKL in the germline V gene. The CDR3 DNA is TGCGCCAGCAGCCCCAGGACTAGCGGGAGTTACGACGGGGAGCTGTTTTTT. Translating it yields CASSPRTSGSYDGELFF.

This chain uses TRBV19 with TRBJ1-4; a weak D match, TRBD1 (5 bases). Germline CDR1 LNHDA, CDR2 SQIVND (reference sequence). This CDR3 has 15 amino acids. The ends were cut back, 6 bases at V and 6 bases at J, with 17 bases in the middle. CDR3 nucleotides: TGTGCCAGTAGCTCAGGGCAGGGTTATGATGAAAAACTGTTTTTT. Its protein product is CASSSGQGYDEKLFF.

This sequence joins TRBV11-2 and TRBJ2-2, with 11 bases aligning to TRBD1. V lost 1 base to trimming and J lost 14 bases; unmatched junction nucleotides: 9. CDR3 length: 15 amino acids. Germline values: CDR1 SGHAT, CDR2 FQNNGV. CDR3 sequence (DNA): TGTGCCAGCAGCTTAGTCCCGGGACAGGGGGGACGACTGTTTTTT. Translation: CASSLVPGQGGRLFF.

The chain recombines TRBV7-3 with TRBJ2-5; 11 bases match TRBD2. Germline V gene data show CDR1 as SGHTA and CDR2 as FQGTGA. Losses at the gene ends were 5 bases for V and 2 bases for J; bases not matched to a gene: 4. The CDR3 runs to 15 residues. The DNA for the CDR3 is TGTGCCAGCAGCCGAGGGACTAGCGGACAAGAGACCCAGTACTTC. Translation: CASSRGTSGQETQYF.